Below, 16 T cell receptor beta chains from the same sample are listed, as sequenced in a study of blood T cell repertoires in COVID-19. Measured with immunoSEQ multiplex PCR; TCRdb has only the in-frame clones, and not every one. The sample holds hundreds of thousands of clones, roughly 88% seen once. Sequences were obtained from peripheral blood. The source is a woman aged 70 to 79 with COVID-19, enrolled during active disease.

This clone is a singleton in its sample. The V call is TRBV19, the J call TRBJ2-7; TRBD1 agrees at 7 bases. The length of the CDR3 is 15 residues. Germline V gene lookup returns CDR1 LNHDA and CDR2 SQIVND (reference sequence). The V and J ends lost 5 bases and 2 bases, in that order; junction bases with no gene match: 9. The CDR3 DNA is TGTGCCAGTAGTCCGGGGACAGTCGCCACCTACGAGCAGTACTTC. It codes for CASSPGTVATYEQYF.

CDR3 DNA sequence: TGTGCCCGACGACGAGGACAGGAATATAATTCACCCCTCCACTTT. Its protein is CARRRGQEYNSPLHF. This sequence joins TRBV30 and TRBJ1-6; TRBD1 matches at 7 bases. V trimming: 8 bases; J trimming: 4 bases; junction bases outside the gene matches: 11. The CDR3 sequence is 15 residues long. Germline CDR1 and CDR2: GTSNPN and SVGIG (reference sequence).

The gene calls are TRBV27 and TRBJ1-1, with D perhaps matching TRBD1 (5 bases). The CDR3 is 15 amino acids. Deletions cut 5 bases from V and 0 bases from J, with 13 bases between. Germline lookup yields CDR1 MNHEY and CDR2 SMNVEV (reference sequence). In nucleotides, the CDR3 is TGTGCCAGCAGTCACATACAGGCTTTGAACACTGAAGCTTTCTTT. This codes for CASSHIQALNTEAFF.

Here the CDR3 DNA reads TGTGCCAGCAGCCCCACTTTCGGGGACAGGGGGTATGGCTACACCTTC. Translating gives CASSPTFGDRGYGYTF. The chain carries TRBV3-1 (or the pseudogene TRBV3-2) and TRBJ1-2, with 11 bases fitting TRBD1. Germline loops: CDR1 LGHDT, CDR2 YNNKEL (reference sequence). The V and J ends lost 4 bases and 5 bases, in that order; junction bases with no gene match: 9. The CDR3 is made up of 16 amino acids.

The V and J genes are TRBV2 and TRBJ2-2; 9 bases are shared with TRBD2. Unmatched junction bases numbered 5, after V lost 6 bases and J lost 6 bases. The CDR3 consists of 14 residues. Germline CDR1 is SNHLY and CDR2 is FYNNEI. For the CDR3, the DNA is TGTGCCAGCAGCTTCAGACTAGCGGCCGGGGAGCTGTTTTTT. It encodes CASSFRLAAGELFF.

This chain uses TRBV11-3 with TRBJ2-5; 10 positions agree with TRBD1. Per germline, CDR1 SGHNT and CDR2 YENEEA. The CDR3 consists of 17 residues. V shed 4 bases and J 5 bases; nucleotides not matched to a gene: 13. The CDR3 DNA sequence: TGTGCCAGCAGCTATCACTCAGGGGACAGGGGATGGGAGACCCAGTACTTC. It yields the protein CASSYHSGDRGWETQYF.

This clone was found a few times. The chain recombines TRBV2 with TRBJ1-5; 7 bases are a match to TRBD1. The CDR3 is 14 residues long. V trimming: 3 bases; J trimming: 5 bases; junction bases outside the gene matches: 4. Germline CDR1 SNHLY, CDR2 FYNNEI. The CDR3 region is CASSEGTDYQPQHF. In nucleotides, the CDR3 is TGTGCCAGCAGTGAGGGGACAGATTATCAGCCCCAGCATTTT.

This rearrangement joins TRBV2 to TRBJ1-2; 11 bases map to TRBD1. The ends lost 3 bases at V and 7 bases at J; junction bases unmatched: 7. CDR1 SNHLY and CDR2 FYNNEI come from the germline V gene. The CDR3 runs to 15 residues. CDR3 bases: TGTGCCAGCAGTGAGGGGAGGACAGGGGGCTCTGGCTACACCTTC. This sequence encodes CASSEGRTGGSGYTF.

The chain links TRBV4-3 to TRBJ2-3; 14 bases agree with TRBD2. Losses at the gene ends were 1 base for V and 6 bases for J; bases not matched to a gene: 6. In germline, CDR1 is LGHNA, CDR2 YSLEER. CDR3 length: 17 residues. CDR3 protein: CASSQGPGLAGDDTQYF. CDR3 nucleotides: TGCGCCAGCAGCCAAGGACCGGGACTAGCGGGAGACGATACGCAGTATTTT.

The chain joins TRBV12-5 to TRBJ1-1; 7 positions agree with TRBD1. The CDR3 contains 13 residues. Trimming took 0 bases from V and 9 from J; bases not matched to a gene: 4. Germline CDR1 reads LGHNT; CDR2 reads FRNRAP. CDR3 in amino acids: CASGLVQGNKAFF. CDR3 DNA sequence: TGTGCTAGTGGTTTGGTACAGGGGAATAAAGCTTTCTTT.

The chain couples TRBV2 to TRBJ1-5; D not resolved. Trimming shortened V by 1 base and J by 6 bases, and 7 bases separated the two germline ends. The germline V gene encodes CDR1 SNHLY and CDR2 FYNNEI. CDR3 length: 13 residues. The CDR3 sequence: CASSEEVAQPQHF. The CDR3 nucleotides read TGTGCCAGCAGTGAAGAGGTAGCTCAGCCCCAGCATTTT. The whole variable domain, filled in from reference TRBV2 and TRBJ1-5, reads EPEVTQTPSHQVTQMGQEVILRCVPISNHLYFYWYRQILGQKVEFLVSFYNNEISEKSEIFDDQFSVERPDGSNFTLKIRSTKLEDSAMYFCASSEEVAQPQHFGDGTRLSIL.

The table lists this clone with a count of one. In the same sample, other DNA sequences code for this CDR3. The V and J genes are TRBV5-1 and TRBJ2-1, with D tentatively TRBD2 (6 bases). The V end was cut by 0 bases, the J end by 4 bases, with 11 bases between. The CDR3 has 15 amino acids. In germline, CDR1 is SGHRS, CDR2 YFSETQ. For the CDR3, the DNA is TGCGCCAGCAGCTTGGCGGGAGAGAGTTACAATGAGCAGTTCTTC. Its translation: CASSLAGESYNEQFF. Combining the CDR3 with reference TRBV5-1 and TRBJ2-1 gives the whole variable domain KAGVTQTPRYLIKTRGQQVTLSCSPISGHRSVSWYQQTPGQGLQFLFEYFSETQRNKGNFPGRFSGRQFSNSRSEMNVSTLELGDSALYLCASSLAGESYNEQFFGPGTRLTVL.

V and J are TRBV9 and TRBJ2-5; 11 nucleotides match TRBD2. V trimming: 2 bases; J trimming: 4 bases; junction bases outside the gene matches: 1. The CDR3 spans 14 residues. The germline V gene encodes CDR1 SGDLS and CDR2 YYNGEE. The CDR3 protein is CASSVSGRVETQYF. CDR3 DNA: TGTGCCAGCAGCGTTAGCGGGAGGGTAGAGACCCAGTACTTC. The whole variable domain, remainder taken from reference TRBV9 and TRBJ2-5, is DSGVTQTPKHLITATGQRVTLRCSPRSGDLSVYWYQQSLDQGLQFLIQYYNGEERAKGNILERFSAQQFPDLHSELNLSSLELGDSALYFCASSVSGRVETQYFGPGTRLLVL.

CDR3 region: CASSLSVAENTEAFF. The CDR3 DNA reads as TGTGCCAGCAGCTTGTCGGTAGCGGAGAACACTGAAGCTTTCTTT. The V gene is TRBV7-8, the J gene TRBJ1-1; unclear D gene. CDR1 and CDR2 from the germline V gene are SGHVS and FQNEAQ. V was pared by 3 bases and J by 1 base, with 12 bases between. This CDR3 is built from 15 residues.

This chain joins TRBV2 and TRBJ1-2, with a possible D match to TRBD1 (5 bases). Per germline, CDR1 SNHLY and CDR2 FYNNEI. Deletions cut 10 bases from V and 8 bases from J, with 23 bases between. There are 14 residues in the CDR3. CDR3 in amino acids: CANRRGEGPSGYTF. Written as DNA, the CDR3 is TGTGCCAACCGTAGAGGGGAGGGCCCGTCGGGCTACACCTTC.

The chain uses TRBV28 and TRBJ1-2, with D possibly TRBD1 on 6 matching bases. CDR1 and CDR2 from the germline V gene are MDHEN and SYDVKM. The CDR3 contains 13 residues. V was cut by 3 bases and J by 8 bases, with 13 bases left in between. The CDR3 sequence is CASSFIRGGGYTF. As DNA, the CDR3 is TGTGCCAGCAGTTTCATACGAGGGGGAGGCTACACCTTC.